This T cell receptor beta chain was recorded in a study of T cell responses to AZD1222 COVID-19 vaccine (dated by TCRdb to 2020 to 2022). Context from the whole study: TCR sequencing covered more than 230 trial participants: 200 to 220 given two doses of AZD1222 and about 26 given two doses of MenACWY control vaccine. Enrollment into the trials was organized by age into subgroups of 18-55, 56-69 and 70-plus years, and those subgroups contained roughly 140, 27 and 60 TCR-sequenced participants, respectively.

The CDR3 starts with the cysteine, ends with the phenylalanine, and has 14 residues. Only CDR3 DNA is held: 42 bases, read in frame from base 1. V lost 4 bases and J lost 5 bases, and the count of bases not matched to a germline gene is 6. CDR1 and CDR2 were assigned from the germline V gene (reference sequence) as LGHDT and YNNKEL. For this clone: Its antigen is still unknown. Base qualities are not provided; no much larger clone lies one nucleotide away.

General study outcomes and caveats: In the small 56-69-year group, the increase in depth fell short of significance, most likely because of low power. Participants were mostly white British, with more females than males. The authors suggested clonal diversity may have been underestimated. Reportedly, almost half of the unique spike-specific TCRs recognized epitopes lying outside the regions that are mutated in the B.1.351 and B.1.1.7 variants. The vaccine-associated CD4 TCRs covered the entire spike protein, and the dominant responses fell in regions 160-218 and 743-854. Because no samples from the day 14 peak response were available, repertoires could be characterized only after the peak T cell response. After two AZD1222 doses, both the breadth and the depth of spike-specific TCRs were significantly higher than at day 0 and than in MenACWY recipients. Only five to seven AZD1222 recipients were SARS-CoV-2 seropositive at baseline, limiting conclusions about previously exposed vaccinees.

The CDR3 regions of human TCRbeta chains were subjected to immunosequencing. Per the authors' processing: TCRs in the repertoires were compared against a reference library of SARS-CoV-2-specific TCRs that had been generated with the MIRA antigen-specificity platform. Breadth was defined as the fraction of unique TCRs that were SARS-CoV-2-associated, and depth was defined as the fraction of total T cells that were SARS-CoV-2-associated. Using the MIRA data, every spike-specific TCR was mapped to the spike region that the TCR reacted to and assigned to either a CD4 or a CD8 class. Log10-transformed breadth and depth values were compared by one-way ANOVA with Sidak's multiple comparisons tests. Not all clones reach the TCRdb copy of this immuneACCESS table, which keeps in-frame sequences only. Checked studies attribute under half of the gap to unresolved V genes and leave the rest unexplained. The V and J calls and the clone size are those of that table, but D and trimming were determined from the DNA. This sample holds fewer than 150,000 clones; 70% to 90% were observed only once. In total, the top ten clones hold under 6% of the sample.

Reading the label with the study, this specimen's time point is: about 28 days (+/-7) after the second vaccine dose. AZD1222 recipients whose second dose came at about 4 weeks and those whose second dose came at about 12 weeks were combined into one group, since spike-specific TCR depth and breadth did not differ between the two schedules. Samples from vaccinated people were obtained from the UK trials COV001 and COV002, which included a single-blind randomized controlled phase 2/3 trial of AZD1222 (ChAdOx1 nCoV-19) in healthy adults. Trial participant PBMC samples were collected at day 0 and day 28 after the second dose for TCRbeta chain sequencing.

The input for sequencing was peripheral blood, taken 28 days after the second AZD1222 dose. This receptor was taken from an adult who received the AZD1222 COVID-19 vaccine. This receptor chain uses TRBV3-1 (or the pseudogene TRBV3-2) and TRBJ2-5, with 8 junctional bases fitting TRBD1. The nucleotide sequence is given as TGTGCCAGCAGCCCCAGGCAGGGGGCGGAGACCCAGTACTTC. This encodes CASSPRQGAETQYF.